One and the same sample provided the 18 T cell receptor beta chains below, sequenced in a study of OX40 agonist ivuxolimab in advanced cancers. TCRdb's copy holds only in-frame clones and misses some; the assay was immunoSEQ multiplex PCR. Here the sample spans about 83,000 clones, about 89% being singletons. The sequencing used CD4+ or CD8+ T cells sorted from blood, collected in a trial of the OX40 agonist ivuxolimab. The receptors were gathered from an adult with an advanced solid tumor such as melanoma, head and neck, liver or kidney cancer.

The rearrangement joins TRBV18 to TRBJ2-1; D is possibly TRBD2 (6 bases). Germline CDR1 reads KGHSH; CDR2 reads LQKENI. The CDR3 runs to 16 residues. Trimming cost V 1 base and J 0 bases, with 10 bases left between them. The chain's CDR3 is CASSPLAESSYNEQFF. Here the CDR3 DNA reads TGTGCCAGCTCACCACTAGCGGAGAGCTCCTACAATGAGCAGTTCTTC.

The chain is built from TRBV27 and TRBJ2-1; 9 nucleotides match TRBD1. Trimming at V came to 4 bases and at J to 7 bases, leaving 5 bases not matched to a gene. Germline V CDR1 and CDR2: MNHEY, SMNVEV (reference sequence). The CDR3 length is 14 residues. DNA for the CDR3: TGTGCCAGCAGTTCCGGACAGGGGCGTAATGAGCAGTTCTTC. Protein sequence: CASSSGQGRNEQFF.

A single count supports this clone. In nucleotides, the CDR3 is TGTGCCAGCAGTTATCACAGGGGCGGGAACACTGAAGCTTTCTTT. It yields the protein CASSYHRGGNTEAFF. The V gene is TRBV28, the J gene TRBJ1-1, with 7 bases fitting TRBD1. The CDR3 is 15 amino acids. Germline assignment: CDR1 MDHEN and CDR2 SYDVKM. Trimming at V came to 4 bases and at J to 1 base, leaving 6 bases not matched to a gene.

The chain has TRBV10-3 and TRBJ2-1, with 9 bases aligning to TRBD1. The CDR3 extends over 14 amino acids. CDR1 and CDR2 (germline): ENHRY, SYGVKD. The J segment lost 2 bases and the V segment lost 6 bases, leaving 2 bases of the junction unmatched. CDR3: CAIRGQGTYNEQFF. CDR3 coding DNA: TGTGCCATCAGGGGACAGGGCACCTACAATGAGCAGTTCTTC.

The chain recombines TRBV19 with TRBJ2-4; D might be TRBD1 (6 bases). V gave up 0 bases and J gave up 7 bases, with 10 bases separating them. This CDR3 region has 14 residues. CDR1 and CDR2 (germline): LNHDA, SQIVND (reference sequence). The CDR3 DNA sequence: TGTGCCAGTAGTATAGAGCCGGACAGTAACATTCAGTACTTC. As protein: CASSIEPDSNIQYF.

This rearrangement joins TRBV14 to TRBJ1-5; unclear D gene. The CDR3 totals 13 residues. Trimming shortened V by 0 bases and J by 5 bases, and 5 bases separated the two germline ends. The germline V gene encodes CDR1 SGHDN and CDR2 FVKESK. CDR3 sequence (DNA): TGTGCCAGCAGCCAAGATGCTTATCAGCCCCAGCATTTT. Translation: CASSQDAYQPQHF.

This chain uses TRBV5-1 with TRBJ2-1, with D perhaps TRBD1 (6 bases). Germline-derived CDR1 and CDR2 are SGHRS and YFSETQ. This CDR3 spans 16 amino acids. Trimming pared 4 bases from V and 5 bases from J, leaving 19 bases between. For the CDR3, the DNA is TGCGCCAGCAGCCAGGACAGTCTGGCTACAAACAATGAGCAGTTCTTC. Its protein is CASSQDSLATNNEQFF.

The chain is built from TRBV29-1 and TRBJ2-5; 13 bases map to TRBD2. V dropped 7 bases and J dropped 5; count of bases not matched to a gene: 4. Germline loops: CDR1 SQVTM, CDR2 ANQGSEA. The CDR3 sequence is 13 residues long. CDR3 in amino acids: CSARTSGSETQYF. The CDR3 coding sequence is TGCAGCGCCCGGACTAGCGGGAGTGAGACCCAGTACTTC.

V and J are TRBV7-2 and TRBJ2-5; D uncertain. Germline V gene lookup returns CDR1 SGHTA and CDR2 FQGNSA. Trimming shortened V by 1 base and J by 1 base, and 13 bases separated the two germline ends. The CDR3 has 16 amino acids. CDR3: CASSLVSAEVQETQYF. Here the CDR3 DNA reads TGTGCCAGCAGCTTAGTCTCGGCAGAGGTCCAAGAGACCCAGTACTTC.

In its sample, this clone was seen once. The chain carries TRBV6-5 and TRBJ1-1; D not certain. This CDR3 is built from 13 residues. From germline, CDR1 is MNHEY and CDR2 SVGAGI. The V end was cut by 5 bases, the J end by 3 bases, with 10 bases between. CDR3 bases: TGTGCCAGCAGTCCCAGGCTATACACTGAAGCTTTCTTT. It yields the protein CASSPRLYTEAFF.

This clone showed up just once. The CDR3 DNA follows: TGTGCCAGCAGTTACCGGGAGACTGAAGCTTTCTTT. Translated, it gives CASSYRETEAFF. The genes are TRBV6-6 and TRBJ1-1; D unresolved. CDR3 length equals 12 residues. The V end was cut by 2 bases, the J end by 5 bases, with 6 bases between. CDR1 and CDR2 from the germline V gene are MNHNY and SVGAGI (reference sequence).

The chain joins TRBV5-4 to TRBJ1-2; tentative D call: TRBD1 (6 bases). V dropped 2 bases and J dropped 5 bases, with 13 bases sitting between them. CDR3 length: 14 residues. CDR1 and CDR2 from the germline V gene are SGHNT and YYREEE (reference sequence). The DNA of the CDR3 is TGTGCCAGCAGCTTAACGGACAGAAAGTATGGCTACACCTTC. It encodes CASSLTDRKYGYTF. Full variable domain (outside the CDR3, taken from reference TRBV5-4 and TRBJ1-2): ETGVTQSPTHLIKTRGQQVTLRCSSQSGHNTVSWYQQALGQGPQFIFQYYREEENGRGNFPPRFSGLQFPNYSSELNVNALELDDSALYLCASSLTDRKYGYTFGSGTRLTVV.

This rearrangement joins TRBV6-1 to TRBJ2-5; weak D call: TRBD2 (7 bases). Germline lookup yields CDR1 MNHNS and CDR2 SASEGT. Deletions cut 6 bases from V and 4 bases from J, with 18 bases between. CDR3 length equals 15 residues. CDR3 region: CASSVRGGGGETQYF. The CDR3 nucleotides read TGTGCCAGCAGCGTTAGGGGGGGTGGCGGAGAGACCCAGTACTTC.

CDR3: CASSSRALSTYGYTF. CDR3 sequence (DNA): TGTGCCAGTAGTTCCCGGGCCCTAAGCACCTATGGCTACACCTTC. The chain links TRBV19 to TRBJ1-2; the D is unclear. V gave up 5 bases and J gave up 4 bases, with 17 bases separating them. This CDR3 has 15 residues. Germline V CDR1 and CDR2: LNHDA, SQIVND (reference sequence).

The chain employs TRBV15 and TRBJ1-3, with D unclear. This CDR3 spans 16 amino acids. Germline loops: CDR1 LNHNV, CDR2 YYDKDF (reference sequence). Deletions cut 0 bases from V and 0 bases from J, with 9 bases between. As DNA, the CDR3 is TGTGCCACCAGCAGAGATTATGGAAGCTCTGGAAACACCATATATTTT. Translating gives CATSRDYGSSGNTIYF.

The genes are TRBV19 and TRBJ2-6; no definite D call. This CDR3 has 17 amino acids. Germline loops: CDR1 LNHDA, CDR2 SQIVND (reference sequence). V was cut by 5 bases and J by 0 bases, with 14 bases left in between. The CDR3 reads CASSFSARLSGANVLTF. CDR3 nucleotide sequence: TGTGCCAGTAGTTTTTCGGCCCGACTCTCTGGGGCCAACGTCCTGACTTTC.

V gene TRBV7-9 combines with J gene TRBJ2-3; D possibly matches TRBD1 or TRBD2 (5 bases each). Trimming took 2 bases from V and 3 from J, leaving 9 bases between them. The CDR3 length is 14 residues. Per the germline V gene, CDR1 is SEHNR and CDR2 is FQNEAQ (reference sequence). The CDR3 protein is CASSLSEGTDTQYF. The CDR3 DNA reads TGTGCCAGCAGCTTAAGTGAGGGGACAGATACGCAGTATTTT.

V usage is TRBV5-1 and J usage is TRBJ2-7; 12 bases agree with TRBD2. Unmatched junction bases numbered 6, after V lost 3 bases and J lost 2 bases. Germline V gives CDR1 SGHRS, CDR2 YFSETQ. This CDR3 has 16 residues. The CDR3 loop reads CASSSQTSGGPYEQYF. Here the CDR3 DNA reads TGCGCCAGCAGCTCCCAGACTAGCGGGGGTCCCTACGAGCAGTACTTC. Variable domain in full (rest from reference TRBV5-1 and TRBJ2-7): KAGVTQTPRYLIKTRGQQVTLSCSPISGHRSVSWYQQTPGQGLQFLFEYFSETQRNKGNFPGRFSGRQFSNSRSEMNVSTLELGDSALYLCASSSQTSGGPYEQYFGPGTRLTVT.